This T cell receptor (beta chain) was found in a study of T-cell memory formation after mild COVID-19. There are a few counts of this clonotype. Its antigen is as yet unknown. Findings and limits, study-wide: A second wave expanding day 15 to 37 was CD4+-biased; contracting clones were balanced. Detection of some responders pre-infection suggested pre-existing cross-reactive memory T cells participated.

Using its own MiXCR run on the 5' RACE reads, TCRdb lists one record per CDR3 protein. Among a few hundred thousand distinct CDR3 sequences, around 24% were seen once, and the ten largest hold 8.8%. The CDR3 runs 17 residues. Germline V gene data show CDR1 as SGHTA and CDR2 as FQGNSA. V shed 2 bases and J 4 bases; nucleotides not matched to a gene: 11. The TCR sequence derives from an adult woman who had mild COVID-19 (a few samples of this study predate the infection). Cell type and time point are not known. The specimen was PBMCs or a T cell subset sorted from them (not recorded which). The chain couples TRBV7-2 to TRBJ2-1; TRBD2 matches 7 bases. Here the CDR3 reads CASSLKDGGSIYNEQFF. The CDR3 DNA reads as TGTGCCAGCAGCTTAAAAGACGGCGGGAGTATTTACAATGAGCAGTTCTTC.